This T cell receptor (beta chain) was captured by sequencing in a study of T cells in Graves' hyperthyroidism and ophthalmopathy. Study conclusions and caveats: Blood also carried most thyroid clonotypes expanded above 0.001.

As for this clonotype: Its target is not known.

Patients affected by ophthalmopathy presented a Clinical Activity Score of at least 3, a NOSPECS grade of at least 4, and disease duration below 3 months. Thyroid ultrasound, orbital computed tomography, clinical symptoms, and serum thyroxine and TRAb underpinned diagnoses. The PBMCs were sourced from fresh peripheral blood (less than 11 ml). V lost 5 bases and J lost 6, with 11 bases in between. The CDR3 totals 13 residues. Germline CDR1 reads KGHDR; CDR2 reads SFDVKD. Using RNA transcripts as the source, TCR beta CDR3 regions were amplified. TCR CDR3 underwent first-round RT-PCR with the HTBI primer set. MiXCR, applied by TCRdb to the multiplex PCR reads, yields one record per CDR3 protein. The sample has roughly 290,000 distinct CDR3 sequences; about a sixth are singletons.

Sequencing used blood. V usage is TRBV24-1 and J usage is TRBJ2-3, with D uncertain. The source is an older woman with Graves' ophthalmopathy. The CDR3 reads CATSATLTDTQYF. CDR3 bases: TGTGCCACCAGTGCAACCCTGACCGATACGCAGTATTTT.